This T cell receptor beta chain was documented in a study of memory CD4+ T cells and cytomegalovirus serostatus. Overall study context: Of the healthy Belgian adults, several were CMV seropositive and 20 to 30 seronegative.

Single viable CD3+CD4+CD8-CD45RO+ cells were sorted as the memory CD4+ T cells. CMV serostatus came from serum IgG against pp150, pp28, p38, p52. Positive selection with CD4 microbeads enriched total CD4+ T cells. How the authors handled the data: After removing out-of-frame reads, over 2 million distinct TCRbeta sequences remained. The repertoire was sequenced with immunoSEQ multiplex PCR; TCRdb's copy has only in-frame clones and lacks some. V and J calls and clone size are given by that table; D and trimming were obtained from the DNA. The data contain 35,000 to 50,000 clones, about three quarters of them singletons. Germline CDR1 SGHAT, CDR2 FQNNGV. This CDR3 is 13 amino acids long. The V and J ends lost 1 base and 3 bases respectively, with 7 bases between them.

This receptor was obtained from an adult in good health and CMV-seronegative. This sequence joins TRBV11-2 and TRBJ2-7; D is ambiguous. Sequencing was performed on memory CD4+ T cells from blood. The CDR3 loop reads CASSLGPFYEQYF. CDR3 nucleotides: TGTGCCAGCAGCTTAGGGCCATTCTACGAGCAGTACTTC.